This entry concerns a single TCR beta chain. This record comes from a study of blood T cell repertoires in COVID-19. For the study at large: Acute-phase and convalescent COVID-19 samples originated in the United States, Italy and Spain.

TCRdb keeps only in-frame clones here, not all; method: immunoSEQ multiplex PCR. The sample consists of fewer than 70,000 clones, 80% to 95% of them appearing once. V dropped 6 bases and J dropped 0 bases, with 15 bases sitting between them. The CDR3 is 15 amino acids. Germline CDR1 is SGHRS and CDR2 is YFSETQ. The chain recombines TRBV5-1 with TRBJ1-1, with unresolved D. The receptor's source is a man aged 45 to 65 with active COVID-19. Material: peripheral blood. The CDR3 DNA reads as TGCGCCAGCATGGGCGCGGGGAACCTGAACACTGAAGCTTTCTTT. Translation gives CASMGAGNLNTEAFF. The variable domain in full, completed from reference TRBV5-1 and TRBJ1-1, reads KAGVTQTPRYLIKTRGQQVTLSCSPISGHRSVSWYQQTPGQGLQFLFEYFSETQRNKGNFPGRFSGRQFSNSRSEMNVSTLELGDSALYLCASMGAGNLNTEAFFGQGTRLTVV.